This TCR beta chain was captured by sequencing in a study of CD8+ T cells in alopecia areata. Regarding treatment: oral pan-JAK inhibitor, 5-10 mg twice daily. RNA was extracted and reverse transcribed into cDNA as the sequencing template. Sequencing was performed with immunoSEQ multiplex PCR; in TCRdb, only in-frame clones are kept and a portion is missing. Of about 180,000 clones listed, about 55% are singletons. V lost 0 bases and J 3 bases, leaving 2 bases between the germline ends. CDR1 and CDR2 from the germline V gene are SQVTM and ANQGSEA. The CDR3 sequence is 11 residues long. The chain employs TRBV29-1 and TRBJ1-1; no definite D call. This receptor was taken from a human donor with alopecia areata. The sample was CD8+ T cells sorted from blood, taken at week 24, from a patient treated with tofacitinib. Here the CDR3 reads CSVEDDTEAFF. The CDR3 bases are TGCAGCGTTGAAGATGACACTGAAGCTTTCTTT.